Listed below are T cell receptor beta chains from one sample, sequenced in a study of T cell changes during pregnancy in multiple sclerosis. The method was immunoSEQ multiplex PCR; TCRdb's version includes in-frame clones alone and lacks a portion of them. The sample includes 78,000 or so clones, about 89% of them seen just once. The sample in question was CD4+ T cells from peripheral blood mononuclear cells, obtained before pregnancy. These receptors came from a female donor with multiple sclerosis, enrolled in a pregnancy study. Each CDR3 is given with its conserved first and last residue. D genes are given only for firm matches. Size is omitted from some rows. Given values are once, few, many or a class for expanded clones.

V gene	J gene	D gene	clone size	CDR3 protein	CDR3 DNA
TRBV15	TRBJ1-4	.	.	CATSRGQTATNEKLFF	TGTGCCACCAGCAGAGGACAGACCGCAACTAATGAAAAACTGTTTTTT
TRBV7-9	TRBJ1-1	TRBD1	.	CASSTYRGAGNTEAFF	TGTGCCAGCAGCACATACAGGGGGGCGGGAAACACTGAAGCTTTCTTT
TRBV6-4	TRBJ2-1	TRBD2	.	CASSVSTSGNNEQFF	TGTGCCAGCAGTGTTAGTACTAGCGGAAACAATGAGCAGTTCTTC
TRBV5-6	TRBJ1-2	TRBD1	.	CASSPRTGTAIYGYTF	TGTGCCAGCAGCCCCCGGACCGGGACAGCCATCTATGGCTACACCTTC
TRBV28	TRBJ1-5	.	.	CASSWYSQTALNQPQHF	TGTGCCAGCAGTTGGTACTCTCAAACCGCCCTTAATCAGCCCCAGCATTTT
TRBV6-5	TRBJ1-5	TRBD1	.	CASSRQGDQPQHF	TGTGCCAGCAGTAGACAGGGAGACCAGCCCCAGCATTTT
TRBV5-6	TRBJ1-1	.	.	CASSLTDTEAFF	TGTGCCAGCAGCTTAACGGACACTGAAGCTTTCTTT
TRBV4-1	TRBJ1-5	.	medium-sized	CASSQDSGGSQPQHF	TGCGCCAGCAGCCAAGATAGCGGGGGAAGTCAGCCCCAGCATTTT
TRBV6-5	TRBJ2-7	.	.	CASSPWKEGEQYF	TGTGCCAGCAGTCCCTGGAAGGAGGGGGAGCAGTACTTC
TRBV28	TRBJ2-3	TRBD1	.	CASSFRGLTDTQYF	TGTGCCAGCAGTTTCAGGGGGCTTACAGATACGCAGTATTTT
TRBV19	TRBJ1-5	TRBD1	.	CASKIDRGGQPQHF	TGTGCCAGTAAAATCGACAGGGGCGGCCAGCCCCAGCATTTT
TRBV5-1	TRBJ2-5	.	.	CSVRDSQETQYF	TGCTCTGTGCGGGACAGCCAAGAGACCCAGTACTTC
TRBV29-1	TRBJ2-1	TRBD1	once	CSGALTGVWGEQFF	TGCAGCGGTGCACTCACAGGGGTCTGGGGTGAGCAGTTCTTC
TRBV7-6	TRBJ2-5	TRBD2	.	CASSLPGLAETQYF	TGTGCCAGCAGCTTACCCGGACTAGCGGAGACCCAGTACTTC
TRBV15	TRBJ2-4	.	.	CATSSLLGSILPIQYF	TGTGCCACCAGTTCCCTTCTGGGGAGCATCCTACCAATTCAGTACTTC
TRBV6-6	TRBJ1-6	.	.	CASSYAPGNSPLHF	TGTGCCAGCAGTTACGCGCCAGGGAATTCACCCCTCCACTTT
TRBV18	TRBJ1-5	.	.	CASSTDRNQPQHF	TGTGCCAGCTCAACGGACAGAAATCAGCCCCAGCATTTT
TRBV28	TRBJ1-2	TRBD1	.	CASSSPTGRANYGYTF	TGTGCCAGCAGTTCCCCGACAGGGCGAGCTAACTATGGCTACACCTTC
TRBV4-1	TRBJ2-7	TRBD1	many	CASSQVVGGKYEQYF	TGCGCCAGCAGCCAAGTGGTAGGGGGCAAGTACGAGCAGTACTTC
TRBV5-1	TRBJ2-3	.	.	CASSLRTNTDTQYF	TGCGCCAGCAGCTTGCGGACTAACACAGATACGCAGTATTTT
TRBV11-3	TRBJ2-1	TRBD1	.	CASSQQGWTGGNEQFF	TGTGCCAGCAGCCAGCAGGGTTGGACAGGGGGCAATGAGCAGTTCTTC
TRBV6-5	TRBJ1-5	TRBD1	once	CASSYGTGSNQPQHF	TGTGCCAGCAGTTATGGGACAGGGAGCAATCAGCCCCAGCATTTT
TRBV11-2	TRBJ1-3	TRBD1	once	CASSPRALDRTSGNTIYF	TGTGCCAGCAGCCCCCGCGCCCTGGACAGGACCTCTGGAAACACCATATATTTT
TRBV29-1	TRBJ2-5	TRBD1	.	CSVDGTGQETQYF	TGCAGCGTTGACGGGACAGGGCAAGAGACCCAGTACTTC
TRBV28	TRBJ1-2	.	.	CASSPQGGAPTKNYGYTF	TGTGCCAGCAGTCCCCAAGGCGGGGCCCCCACAAAGAACTATGGCTACACCTTC
TRBV9	TRBJ1-2	TRBD1	.	CASSPSLTGSLLGGYTF	TGTGCCAGCAGCCCCTCGTTGACAGGGTCACTACTCGGTGGCTACACCTTC
TRBV4-3	TRBJ1-3	TRBD1	.	CASSQDYRGSGNTIYF	TGCGCCAGCAGCCAAGATTACAGGGGCTCTGGAAACACCATATATTTT
TRBV2	TRBJ1-1	TRBD1	.	CASSRQGAINTEAFF	TGTGCCAGCAGCCGACAGGGGGCGATCAACACTGAAGCTTTCTTT
TRBV7-7	TRBJ2-5	.	.	CASSLGSSQETQYF	TGTGCTAGCAGCTTAGGTTCTTCCCAAGAGACCCAGTACTTC
TRBV7-9	TRBJ2-5	TRBD2	.	CASSLAGLAIGETQYF	TGTGCCAGCAGCTTAGCGGGACTAGCGATTGGGGAGACCCAGTACTTC
TRBV14	TRBJ1-1	.	few	CASSQLQGYTEAFF	TGTGCCAGCAGCCAACTCCAGGGGTACACTGAAGCTTTCTTT
TRBV5-6	TRBJ1-2	.	once	CASSLGSGRDGYTF	TGTGCCAGCAGCTTGGGATCAGGGCGCGATGGCTACACCTTC
TRBV30	TRBJ2-3	TRBD1	.	CAWGPLRQGTATDTQYF	TGTGCCTGGGGACCCCTTAGACAGGGGACCGCCACAGATACGCAGTATTTT
TRBV5-1	TRBJ2-5	TRBD1	.	CASRQGPQETQYF	TGCGCCAGCCGACAGGGCCCCCAAGAGACCCAGTACTTC
TRBV10-3	TRBJ2-3	.	.	CAISEEDSRDTQYF	TGTGCCATCAGTGAGGAGGATAGCAGAGATACGCAGTATTTT
TRBV5-5	TRBJ2-2	.	.	CASSRAGGTGELFF	TGTGCCAGCAGCCGGGCCGGGGGCACCGGGGAGCTGTTTTTT
TRBV11-2	TRBJ1-2	.	.	CASSLGTEWGYTF	TGTGCCAGCAGCTTAGGAACAGAGTGGGGCTACACCTTC
TRBV4-2	TRBJ2-5	.	.	CASSQASAGHQETQYF	TGTGCCAGCAGCCAAGCCTCCGCGGGGCACCAAGAGACCCAGTACTTC
TRBV7-2	TRBJ2-7	TRBD1	once	CASSPRDSRSSYEQYF	TGTGCCAGCAGCCCAAGGGACAGCAGGAGCTCCTACGAGCAGTACTTC
TRBV30	TRBJ1-5	.	.	CAWSVRTGPFQYQPQHF	TGTGCCTGGAGTGTACGAACAGGTCCCTTCCAATATCAGCCCCAGCATTTT
TRBV19	TRBJ2-1	TRBD1	once	CASSTRTGLSGNEQFF	TGTGCCAGTAGTACCCGGACAGGCTTGAGTGGCAATGAGCAGTTCTTC
TRBV29-1	TRBJ2-5	.	.	CSVWDSRQETQYF	TGCAGCGTTTGGGACTCCAGACAAGAGACCCAGTACTTC
TRBV19	TRBJ1-1	TRBD1	.	CASSIAGPTGRTEAFF	TGTGCCAGTAGTATAGCGGGACCGACAGGGCGGACTGAAGCTTTCTTT
TRBV11-2	TRBJ2-1	TRBD2	.	CASSRTSGSLNEQFF	TGTGCCAGCAGTCGGACTAGCGGGAGTTTAAATGAGCAGTTCTTC
TRBV28	TRBJ2-7	.	.	CASLPRDHGGKQYF	TGTGCCAGCCTACCCAGGGACCATGGGGGCAAGCAGTACTTC
TRBV14	TRBJ2-3	TRBD1	.	CASSQDRGRVRTDTQYF	TGTGCCAGCAGCCAAGATAGGGGGCGGGTTCGCACAGATACGCAGTATTTT
TRBV30	TRBJ2-3	TRBD2	.	CAWSTLRGRADTQYF	TGTGCCTGGAGTACTTTACGAGGGAGGGCAGATACGCAGTATTTT
TRBV9	TRBJ2-6	.	.	CASSVVTTSSGANVLTF	TGTGCCAGCAGCGTAGTGACAACCTCCTCTGGGGCCAACGTCCTGACTTTC